Included here is one T cell receptor beta chain sequence, with context. Germline CDR1 KGHDR, CDR2 SFDVKD. V dropped 5 bases and J dropped 8; count of bases not matched to a gene: 5. The CDR3 has 13 residues. Using immunoSEQ multiplex PCR, the repertoire was profiled, and TCRdb retains in-frame clones only, with some absent. Found here are about 70,000 clones, 83% of them singletons; the top ten hold around 7%. The sample is drawn from a study of blood T cell repertoires in COVID-19. Study background: Sample material is recorded as cDNA or gDNA derived from T cells, B-cell-depleted T cells, or PBMCs.

The TCR sequence derives from a man younger than 45 with COVID-19, enrolled during active disease. The specimen was peripheral blood. This rearrangement joins TRBV24-1 to TRBJ1-2; TRBD1 matches at 9 bases. CDR3 DNA sequence: TGTGCCACCAGTGTGCGGACAGGGGACGGCTACACCTTC. It translates to CATSVRTGDGYTF.